This record concerns one TCR beta chain sequence. The antigen is undetermined. The data were obtained in a study of CD8+ T cells in alopecia areata. Study background: Treated patients took oral tofacitinib at 5 to 10 mg twice daily.

The authors extracted RNA and reverse transcribed it into cDNA as the sequencing template. Sequencing used immunoSEQ multiplex PCR; TCRdb keeps in-frame clones, though not all of them. The sample lists roughly 65,000 clones, 45% to 55% occurring once. Study-wide findings and caveats: Lesional scalp, notably in alopecia totalis/universalis, had clonality above that of normal scalp. TCR sharing was clearer in mice than between patients, perhaps partly owing to patient HLA diversity.

Collection of lesional scalp punch biopsies and peripheral blood was performed in alopecia areata patients. The specimen comprised CD8+ T cells sorted from blood, sampled at week 0. The TCR sequence derives from a human donor with alopecia areata.

The CDR3 here is CASSSGGASEAFF. The DNA of the CDR3 is TGTGCCAGCAGTAGTGGGGGCGCCTCTGAAGCTTTCTTT. V is TRBV27 and J is TRBJ1-1; D perhaps matches TRBD1 (6 bases). With 5 bases removed from V and 6 bases from J, the gap between germline ends came to 13 bases. This CDR3 region has 13 residues. CDR1 is MNHEY, CDR2 SMNVEV, per germline (reference sequence).